This is a list of T cell receptor beta chains from one sample in a study of blood T cells in healthy people across ages. Using its own MiXCR run on the 5' RACE reads, TCRdb lists one record per CDR3 protein. The sample has over 1,500,000 distinct CDR3 sequences, 49% seen once. The sample was blood. These receptors all stem from a woman in her forties in good health. Each CDR3 is given without its conserved first and last residue. Fields, in order: J gene, V gene, clone size, CDR3 protein. Part of the rows lack a size; the others show once, few, many or a class for expanded clones.

>TRBJ2-1|TRBV3-1|few
ASSGGAKTGNEQF
>TRBJ2-5|TRBV7-9|.
ASSVSRQGETQY
>TRBJ2-3|TRBV19|.
ASSRGTGTGSTDTQY
>TRBJ2-2|TRBV6-2/TRBV6-3|.
ASSYSSGGPNTGELF
>TRBJ2-4|TRBV6-2/TRBV6-3|.
ASSGTGAKNVQY
>TRBJ1-2|TRBV20-1|.
SARPRAEYYGYT
>TRBJ2-5|TRBV6-1|few
ASSDQYGTVHQETQY
>TRBJ2-3|TRBV2|.
ASSPRRAAPDTQY
>TRBJ2-1|TRBV10-3|.
AISGASGGHEQF
>TRBJ2-1|TRBV12-3/TRBV12-4|many
ASSFGVNEQF
>TRBJ2-5|TRBV5-4|.
ASTKGVALGGEQY
>TRBJ2-1|TRBV25-1|once
ASSDRIGTNRNNEQF
>TRBJ1-2|TRBV7-2|.
ASSPTNTGTGYGYT
>TRBJ2-5|TRBV7-6|.
ASSSGRLEETQY
>TRBJ1-1|TRBV6-5|.
ASSYQTSAFSTEAF
>TRBJ2-3|TRBV20-1|.
SAVTGTISSTDTQY
>TRBJ1-2|TRBV7-3|.
ASSTGTGVEGYT
>TRBJ1-5|TRBV6-6|.
ASSSRGRSQPQH
>TRBJ2-5|TRBV18|.
ASSPPGTLRETQY
>TRBJ2-5|TRBV5-1|.
ASRTVGAGEETQY
>TRBJ1-1|TRBV7-2|.
ASSAYPDLITEAF
>TRBJ2-1|TRBV5-1|.
ASGTGGRYNEQF
>TRBJ2-7|TRBV6-2/TRBV6-3|.
ASCKFRGKSYEQY
>TRBJ1-2|TRBV13|.
ASSLSLGGGYT
>TRBJ2-1|TRBV6-6|few
ASMILGHNEQF
>TRBJ2-5|TRBV6-1|.
ASSEAHGPFGEQY
>TRBJ2-3|TRBV29-1|.
SVELWVSDTQY
>TRBJ2-1|TRBV4-1|few
ASTTKGGNEQF
>TRBJ2-1|TRBV23-1|.
ASSRPGQGSYNEQF
>TRBJ1-6|TRBV4-3|.
ASRTGTGLVNSPLH
>TRBJ2-3|TRBV28|.
ASSPWTRTDTQY
>TRBJ2-7|TRBV20-1|once
SARGVRSFGSSYEQY
>TRBJ2-3|TRBV28|many
AILGLAAGDTQY
>TRBJ1-2|TRBV6-6|.
ASTLDSYGYT
>TRBJ2-1|TRBV28|.
ASSLAAGGIMDEQF
>TRBJ2-3|TRBV28|.
ASSPPHQDTQY
>TRBJ2-3|TRBV4-2|.
ASSQEPLSSTDTQY
>.|TRBV14|.
ASSQDVHRTYEQY
>TRBJ2-7|TRBV7-2|.
ASSPFPGGSEQY
>TRBJ1-2|TRBV20-1|few
SAIGYGYT
>TRBJ2-7|TRBV7-9|.
ASSLASGGGNYEQY
>.|TRBV3-1|.
TSSRDTSGARETQY
>TRBJ2-7|TRBV5-1|few
ASSLTQGSSYEQY
>TRBJ2-5|TRBV6-6|.
ASSRGAGSETQY
>TRBJ2-5|TRBV5-5|.
ASSRDRGFSEQY
>TRBJ2-5|TRBV7-2|few
ASSYNFFETQY
>TRBJ1-2|TRBV20-1|.
SARVVRHRYT